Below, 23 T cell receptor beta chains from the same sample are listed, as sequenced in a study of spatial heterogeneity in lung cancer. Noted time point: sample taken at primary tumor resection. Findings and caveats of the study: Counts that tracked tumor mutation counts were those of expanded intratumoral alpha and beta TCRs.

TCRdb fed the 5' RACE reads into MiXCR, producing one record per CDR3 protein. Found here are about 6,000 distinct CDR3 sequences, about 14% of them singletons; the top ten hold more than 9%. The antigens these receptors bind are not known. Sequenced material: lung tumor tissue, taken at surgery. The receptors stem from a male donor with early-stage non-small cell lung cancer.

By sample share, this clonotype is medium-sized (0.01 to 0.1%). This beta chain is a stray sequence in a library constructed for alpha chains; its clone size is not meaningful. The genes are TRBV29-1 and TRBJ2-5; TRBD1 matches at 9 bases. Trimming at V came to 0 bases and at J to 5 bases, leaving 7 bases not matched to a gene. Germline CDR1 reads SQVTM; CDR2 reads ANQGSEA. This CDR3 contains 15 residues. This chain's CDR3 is CSVEDGDRAYETQYF. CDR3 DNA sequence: TGCAGCGTTGAAGATGGGGACAGGGCTTATGAGACCCAGTACTTC.

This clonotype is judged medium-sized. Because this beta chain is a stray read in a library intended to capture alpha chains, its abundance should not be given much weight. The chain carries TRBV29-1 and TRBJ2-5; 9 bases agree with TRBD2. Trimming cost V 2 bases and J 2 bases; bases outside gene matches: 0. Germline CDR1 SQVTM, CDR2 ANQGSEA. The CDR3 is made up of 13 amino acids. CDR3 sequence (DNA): TGCAGCGTTGAACTAGCGGGACAAGAGACCCAGTACTTC. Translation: CSVELAGQETQYF.

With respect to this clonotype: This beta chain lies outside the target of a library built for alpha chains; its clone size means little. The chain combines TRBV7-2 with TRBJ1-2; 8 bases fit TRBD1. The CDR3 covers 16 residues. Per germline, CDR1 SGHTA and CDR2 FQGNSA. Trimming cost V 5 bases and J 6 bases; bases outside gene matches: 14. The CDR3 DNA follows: TGTGCCAGCAGCCCCGGACAGGGTACGAGGAGTAATGGCTACACCTTC. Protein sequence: CASSPGQGTRSNGYTF.

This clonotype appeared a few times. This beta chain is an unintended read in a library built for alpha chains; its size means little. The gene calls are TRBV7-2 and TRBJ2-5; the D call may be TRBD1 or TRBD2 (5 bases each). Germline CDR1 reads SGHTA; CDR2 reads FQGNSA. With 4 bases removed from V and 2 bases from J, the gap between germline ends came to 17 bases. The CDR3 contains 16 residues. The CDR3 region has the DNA TGTGCCAGCAGCTCCATGGGACGGAACCTACAAGAGACCCAGTACTTC. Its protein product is CASSSMGRNLQETQYF.

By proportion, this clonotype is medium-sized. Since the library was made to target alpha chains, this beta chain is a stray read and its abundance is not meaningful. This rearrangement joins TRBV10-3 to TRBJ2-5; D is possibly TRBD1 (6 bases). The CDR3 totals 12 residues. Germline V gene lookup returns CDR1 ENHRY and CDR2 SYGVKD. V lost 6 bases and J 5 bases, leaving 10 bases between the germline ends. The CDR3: CAISQGSETQYF. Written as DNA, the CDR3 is TGTGCCATCAGCCAGGGGTCGGAGACCCAGTACTTC.

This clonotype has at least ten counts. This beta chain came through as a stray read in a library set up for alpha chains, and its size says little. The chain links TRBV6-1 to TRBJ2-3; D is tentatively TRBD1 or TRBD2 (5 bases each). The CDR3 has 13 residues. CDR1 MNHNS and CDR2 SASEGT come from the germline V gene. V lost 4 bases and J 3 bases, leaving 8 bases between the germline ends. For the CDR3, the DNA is TGTGCCAGCAGTGTTGGGGGTACAGATACGCAGTATTTT. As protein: CASSVGGTDTQYF.

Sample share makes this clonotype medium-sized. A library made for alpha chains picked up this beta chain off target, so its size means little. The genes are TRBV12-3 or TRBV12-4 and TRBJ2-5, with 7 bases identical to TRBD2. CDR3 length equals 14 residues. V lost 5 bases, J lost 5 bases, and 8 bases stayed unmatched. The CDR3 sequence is CASSPSAGVETQYF. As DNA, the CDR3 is TGTGCCAGCAGTCCTTCGGCGGGGGTGGAGACCCAGTACTTC.

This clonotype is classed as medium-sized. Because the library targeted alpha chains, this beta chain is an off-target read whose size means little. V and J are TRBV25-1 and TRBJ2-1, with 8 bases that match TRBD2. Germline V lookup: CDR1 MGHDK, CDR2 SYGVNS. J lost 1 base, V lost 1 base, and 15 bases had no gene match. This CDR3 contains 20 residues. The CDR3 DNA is TGTGCCAGCAGTGAATTTTGGAGCGGGAGCCCCTCCGGATCCTACAATGAGCAGTTCTTC. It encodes CASSEFWSGSPSGSYNEQFF. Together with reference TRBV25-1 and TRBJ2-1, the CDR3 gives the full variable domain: EADIYQTPRYLVIGTGKKITLECSQTMGHDKMYWYQQDPGMELHLIHYSYGVNSTEKGDLSSESTVSRIRTEHFPLTLESARPSHTSQYLCASSEFWSGSPSGSYNEQFFGPGTRLTVL.

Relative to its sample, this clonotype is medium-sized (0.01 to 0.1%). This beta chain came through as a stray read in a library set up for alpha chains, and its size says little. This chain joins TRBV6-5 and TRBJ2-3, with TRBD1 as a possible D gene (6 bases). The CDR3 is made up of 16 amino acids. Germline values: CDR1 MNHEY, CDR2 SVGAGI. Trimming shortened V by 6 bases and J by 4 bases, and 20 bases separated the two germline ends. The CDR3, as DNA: TGTGCCAGCAGGACAGGACAGTCCCCATCCGCAGATACGCAGTATTTT. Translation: CASRTGQSPSADTQYF.

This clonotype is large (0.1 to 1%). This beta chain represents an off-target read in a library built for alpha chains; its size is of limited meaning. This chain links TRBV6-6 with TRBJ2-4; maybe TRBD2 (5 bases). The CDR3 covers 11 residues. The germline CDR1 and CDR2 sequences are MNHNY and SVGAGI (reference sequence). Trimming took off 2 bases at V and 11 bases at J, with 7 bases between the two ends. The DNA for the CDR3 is TGTGCCAGCAGTTACGACTATTTTCAGTACTTC. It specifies CASSYDYFQYF.

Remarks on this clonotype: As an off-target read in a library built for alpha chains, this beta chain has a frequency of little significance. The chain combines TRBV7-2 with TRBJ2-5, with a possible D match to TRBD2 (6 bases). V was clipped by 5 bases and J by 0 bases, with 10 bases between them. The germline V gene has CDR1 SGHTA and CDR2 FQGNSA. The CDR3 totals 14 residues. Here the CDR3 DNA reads TGTGCCAGCAGCATCGGACTATACCAAGAGACCCAGTACTTC. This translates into CASSIGLYQETQYF.

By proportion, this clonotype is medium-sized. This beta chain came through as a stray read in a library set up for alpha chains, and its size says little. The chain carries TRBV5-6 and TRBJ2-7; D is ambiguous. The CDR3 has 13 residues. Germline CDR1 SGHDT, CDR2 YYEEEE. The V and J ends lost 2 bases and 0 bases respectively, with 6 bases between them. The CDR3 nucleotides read TGTGCCAGCAGCTTTAGAGTCTCCTACGAGCAGTACTTC. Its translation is CASSFRVSYEQYF.

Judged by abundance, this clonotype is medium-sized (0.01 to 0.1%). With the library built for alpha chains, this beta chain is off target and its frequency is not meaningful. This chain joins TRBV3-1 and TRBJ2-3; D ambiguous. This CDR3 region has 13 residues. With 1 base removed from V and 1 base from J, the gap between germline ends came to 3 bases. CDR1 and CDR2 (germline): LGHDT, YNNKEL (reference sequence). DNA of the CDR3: TGTGCCAGCAGCCAAGGGGGCACAGATACGCAGTATTTT. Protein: CASSQGGTDTQYF.

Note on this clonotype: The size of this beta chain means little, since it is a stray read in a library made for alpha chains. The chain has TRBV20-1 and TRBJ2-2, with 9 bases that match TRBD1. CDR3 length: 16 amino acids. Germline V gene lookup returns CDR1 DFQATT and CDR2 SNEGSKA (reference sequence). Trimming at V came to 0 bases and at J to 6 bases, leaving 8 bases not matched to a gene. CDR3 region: CSARDYRTGVAGELFF. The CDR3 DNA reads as TGCAGTGCTAGAGATTATCGGACAGGGGTTGCCGGGGAGCTGTTTTTT.

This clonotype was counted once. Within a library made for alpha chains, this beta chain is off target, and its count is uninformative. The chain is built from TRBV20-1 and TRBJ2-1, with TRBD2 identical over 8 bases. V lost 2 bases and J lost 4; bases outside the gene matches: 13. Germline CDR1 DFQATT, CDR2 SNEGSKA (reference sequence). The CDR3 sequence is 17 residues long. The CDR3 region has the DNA TGCAGTGCTAGAAGTTTGTCGGGCAGCGGGGGATACAATGAGCAGTTCTTC. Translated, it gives CSARSLSGSGGYNEQFF.

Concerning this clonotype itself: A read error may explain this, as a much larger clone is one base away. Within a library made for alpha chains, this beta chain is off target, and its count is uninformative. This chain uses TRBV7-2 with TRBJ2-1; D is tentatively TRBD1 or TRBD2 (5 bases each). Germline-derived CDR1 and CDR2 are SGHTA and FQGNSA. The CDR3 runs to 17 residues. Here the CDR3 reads CASNLVSGPSSYNEQFF. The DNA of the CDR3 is TGTGCCAGCAACTTAGTGTCGGGGCCGAGCTCCTACAATGAGCAGTTCTTC.

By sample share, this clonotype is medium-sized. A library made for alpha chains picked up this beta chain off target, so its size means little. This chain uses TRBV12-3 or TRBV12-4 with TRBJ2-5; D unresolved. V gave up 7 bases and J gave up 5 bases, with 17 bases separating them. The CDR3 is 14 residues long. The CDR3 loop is CASNNGFRGETQYF. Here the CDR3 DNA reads TGTGCCAGCAATAACGGGTTCCGTGGGGAGACCCAGTACTTC.

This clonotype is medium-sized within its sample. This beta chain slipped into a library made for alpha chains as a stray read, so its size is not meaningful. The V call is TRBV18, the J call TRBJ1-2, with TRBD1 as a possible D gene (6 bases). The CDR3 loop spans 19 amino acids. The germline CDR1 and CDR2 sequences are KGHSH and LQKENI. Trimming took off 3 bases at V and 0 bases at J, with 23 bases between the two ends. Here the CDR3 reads CASSPAIRQARLANYGYTF. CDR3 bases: TGTGCCAGCTCACCCGCGATACGACAGGCCCGATTAGCTAACTATGGCTACACCTTC.

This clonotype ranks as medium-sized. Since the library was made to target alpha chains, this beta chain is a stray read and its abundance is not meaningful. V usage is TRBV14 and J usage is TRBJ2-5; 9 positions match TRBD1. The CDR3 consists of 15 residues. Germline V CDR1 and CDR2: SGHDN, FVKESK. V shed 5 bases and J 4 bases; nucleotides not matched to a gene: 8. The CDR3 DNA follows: TGTGCCAGCAGCTTTCGACAGGGGGGTCGAGAGACCCAGTACTTC. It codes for CASSFRQGGRETQYF. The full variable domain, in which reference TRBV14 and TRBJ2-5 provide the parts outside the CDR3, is EAGVTQFPSHSVIEKGQTVTLRCDPISGHDNLYWYRRVMGKEIKFLLHFVKESKQDESGMPNNRFLAERTGGTYSTLKVQPAELEDSGVYFCASSFRQGGRETQYFGPGTRLLVL.

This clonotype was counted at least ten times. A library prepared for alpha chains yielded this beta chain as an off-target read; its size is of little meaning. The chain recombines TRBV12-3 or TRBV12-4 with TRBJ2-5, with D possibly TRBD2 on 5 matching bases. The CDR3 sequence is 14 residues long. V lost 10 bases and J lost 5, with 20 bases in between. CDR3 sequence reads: CATSLGAGRETQYF. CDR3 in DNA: TGTGCCACCTCACTGGGTGCGGGCCGGGAGACCCAGTACTTC.

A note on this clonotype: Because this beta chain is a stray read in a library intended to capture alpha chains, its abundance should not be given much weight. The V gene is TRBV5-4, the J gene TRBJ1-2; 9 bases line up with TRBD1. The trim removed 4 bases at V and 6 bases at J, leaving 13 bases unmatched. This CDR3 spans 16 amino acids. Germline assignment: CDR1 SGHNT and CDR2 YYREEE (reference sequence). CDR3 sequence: CASSQIATGGFNGYTF. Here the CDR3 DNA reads TGTGCCAGCAGCCAAATAGCTACAGGGGGCTTTAATGGCTACACCTTC.

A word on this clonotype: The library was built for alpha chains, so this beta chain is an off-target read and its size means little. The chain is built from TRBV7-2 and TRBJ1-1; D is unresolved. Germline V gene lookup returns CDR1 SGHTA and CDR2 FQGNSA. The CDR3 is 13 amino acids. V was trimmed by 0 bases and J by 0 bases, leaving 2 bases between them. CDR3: CASSLAMNTEAFF. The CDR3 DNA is TGTGCCAGCAGCTTAGCAATGAACACTGAAGCTTTCTTT.

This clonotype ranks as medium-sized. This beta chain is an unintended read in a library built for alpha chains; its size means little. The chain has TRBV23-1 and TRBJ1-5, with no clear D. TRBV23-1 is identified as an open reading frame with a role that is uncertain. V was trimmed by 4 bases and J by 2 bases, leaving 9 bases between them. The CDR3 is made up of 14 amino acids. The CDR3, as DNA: TGCGCCAGCAGTCCTAATATAGGCAATCAGCCCCAGCATTTT. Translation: CASSPNIGNQPQHF.